What follows are 16 T cell receptor beta chains derived from one specimen sequenced in a study of CD8 T cells in Susac syndrome (dated by TCRdb to about 2019). Libraries were made using the immunoSEQ multiplex PCR assay. RNA was extracted with the RNeasy kit and about 0.5 to 1 ug was reverse transcribed using random hexamers. In-frame beta chains were kept once TCRdb had trimmed the public reads at Q25 with fastp and called clones with MiXCR. Identical CDR3 proteins give one entry, which carries the most common genes and DNA. The sample has around 230,000 distinct CDR3 sequences on record, about 95% of them singletons. The ten largest clones represent 0.095% of the sample. Sample: CD4+ T cells from PBMCs. These receptors originate from a human donor with multiple sclerosis.

About this clonotype itself: At one boundary the junction diverges from the germline segment, which might be a read error. The gene calls are TRBV3-1 and TRBJ1-1; 8 bases line up with TRBD1. CDR3 size: 15 residues. Germline assignment: CDR1 LGHDT and CDR2 YNNKEL (reference sequence). The CDR3 sequence: CASSRRTGRNAEAFF. The CDR3 DNA sequence: TGTGCCAGCAGCCGACGGACAGGGAGGAACGCTGAAGCTTTCTTT. The full variable domain, completed using reference TRBV3-1 and TRBJ1-1, is DTAVSQTPKYLVTQMGNDKSIKCEQNLGHDTMYWYKQDSKKFLKIMFSYNNKELIINETVPNRFSPKSPDKAHLNLHINSLELGDSAVYFCASSRRTGRNAEAFFGQGTRLTVV.

CDR3: CATQGALSGHGYTF. The DNA for the CDR3 is TGTGCCACCCAGGGGGCGCTTTCGGGACACGGCTACACCTTC. This chain joins TRBV12-3 or TRBV12-4 and TRBJ1-2; 8 nucleotides line up with TRBD1. Trimming cost V 10 bases and J 8 bases; bases outside gene matches: 15. The CDR3 extends over 14 amino acids.

A few counts support this clonotype. This chain links TRBV28 with TRBJ2-3; D is perhaps TRBD1 (5 bases). V was clipped by 3 bases and J by 4 bases, with 8 bases between them. Germline CDR1 and CDR2: MDHEN and SYDVKM. The CDR3 is made up of 13 amino acids. The CDR3 sequence is CASSFRVPDTQYF. The CDR3 bases are TGTGCCAGCAGTTTCAGGGTCCCAGATACGCAGTATTTT.

CDR3 coding DNA: TGTGCCAGCAGTTTATGGGGAGTGACAGTTCCCTCCTACGAGCAGTACTTC. Its translation: CASSLWGVTVPSYEQYF. The chain couples TRBV28 to TRBJ2-7; D might be TRBD1 or TRBD2, each matching 5 bases. The CDR3 contains 17 residues. Germline CDR1 MDHEN, CDR2 SYDVKM. The V and J ends lost 0 bases and 0 bases respectively, with 15 bases between them. Drawing the rest from reference TRBV28 and TRBJ2-7, the complete variable domain is DVKVTQSSRYLVKRTGEKVFLECVQDMDHENMFWYRQDPGLGLRLIYFSYDVKMKEKGDIPEGYSVSREKKERFSLILESASTNQTSMYLCASSLWGVTVPSYEQYFGPGTRLTVT.

This sequence joins TRBV29-1 and TRBJ2-2; D is unresolved. Deletions cut 7 bases from V and 4 bases from J, with 7 bases between. The CDR3 extends over 11 amino acids. Per the germline V gene, CDR1 is SQVTM and CDR2 is ANQGSEA. The CDR3 coding sequence is TGCAGCGGCGGATTCACCGGGGAGCTGTTTTTT. Protein: CSGGFTGELFF.

The gene calls are TRBV2 and TRBJ2-1; D is unresolved. This CDR3 comprises 12 residues. Per the germline V gene, CDR1 is SNHLY and CDR2 is FYNNEI. The ends were cut back, 5 bases at V and 4 bases at J, with 6 bases in the middle. In DNA, the CDR3 is TGTGCCAGCAGTATTAGGTACAATGAGCAGTTCTTC. It encodes CASSIRYNEQFF.

The CDR3 loop reads CASSQLPPWEQYF. CDR3 in DNA: TGTGCCAGCAGCCAGCTCCCCCCGTGGGAGCAGTACTTC. This chain links TRBV14 with TRBJ2-7, with no clear D. V lost 3 bases to trimming and J lost 7 bases, with 13 bases between them. The germline gives CDR1 SGHDN, CDR2 FVKESK. CDR3 length: 13 amino acids. The variable domain in full, completed from reference TRBV14 and TRBJ2-7, reads EAGVTQFPSHSVIEKGQTVTLRCDPISGHDNLYWYRRVMGKEIKFLLHFVKESKQDESGMPNNRFLAERTGGTYSTLKVQPAELEDSGVYFCASSQLPPWEQYFGPGTRLTVT.

This sequence joins TRBV11-2 and TRBJ2-1, with 14 bases matching TRBD2. The CDR3 runs 17 residues. J gave up 9 bases and V 5 bases, and 12 bases lay outside the gene matches. The germline V gene has CDR1 SGHAT and CDR2 FQNNGV. Here the CDR3 reads CASSTPSTSGRAFEQFF. The CDR3 nucleotides read TGTGCCAGCAGCACTCCCTCGACTAGCGGGAGGGCCTTTGAGCAGTTCTTC.

The chain couples TRBV7-9 to TRBJ1-2; 9 nucleotides agree with TRBD1. Looked up from germline, CDR1 is SEHNR and CDR2 is FQNEAQ (reference sequence). Trimming at V came to 5 bases and at J to 0 bases, leaving 7 bases not matched to a gene. The CDR3 covers 16 residues. The CDR3 DNA reads as TGTGCCAGCAGCCTCCCGACAGGGGGGGCTAACTATGGCTACACCTTC. It specifies CASSLPTGGANYGYTF.

The V call is TRBV19, the J call TRBJ2-5; 7 bases fit TRBD1. The length of the CDR3 is 14 residues. Germline V CDR1 and CDR2: LNHDA, SQIVND (reference sequence). J lost 5 bases, V lost 5 bases, and 8 bases had no gene match. CDR3 bases: TGTGCCAGTAGTCCTGGGCAGGGGGTGGAGACCCAGTACTTC. Protein sequence: CASSPGQGVETQYF. The whole variable domain, filled in from reference TRBV19 and TRBJ2-5, reads DGGITQSPKYLFRKEGQNVTLSCEQNLNHDAMYWYRQDPGQGLRLIYYSQIVNDFQKGDIAEGYSVSREKKESFPLTVTSAQKNPTAFYLCASSPGQGVETQYFGPGTRLLVL.

The V and J genes are TRBV3-1 and TRBJ2-4, with D possibly being TRBD2 (6 bases). V dropped 3 bases and J dropped 6 bases, with 12 bases sitting between them. Germline loops: CDR1 LGHDT, CDR2 YNNKEL (reference sequence). The CDR3 consists of 14 residues. CDR3 in amino acids: CASSQWGEINIQYF. The CDR3 DNA reads as TGTGCCAGCAGCCAGTGGGGGGAAATAAACATTCAGTACTTC.

The J gene is TRBJ2-3, the V gene TRBV20-1; 12 bases fit TRBD2. Germline V lookup: CDR1 DFQATT, CDR2 SNEGSKA (reference sequence). Trimming removed 6 bases from V and 5 bases from J; junction bases left unmatched: 3. This CDR3 comprises 13 residues. The CDR3 sequence: CSARTSGIDTQYF. CDR3 nucleotide sequence: TGCAGTGCGCGGACTAGCGGGATAGATACGCAGTATTTT.

This clonotype was counted once. The chain couples TRBV3-1 to TRBJ2-7, with unresolved D. Germline CDR1 LGHDT, CDR2 YNNKEL (reference sequence). This CDR3 has 12 residues. V lost 1 base and J lost 3, with 4 bases in between. The CDR3 spells CASSQANYEQYF. The CDR3, as DNA: TGTGCCAGCAGCCAAGCGAACTACGAGCAGTACTTC.

The chain joins TRBV19 to TRBJ1-1, with 10 positions matching TRBD1. V lost 7 bases and J lost 5; bases outside the gene matches: 10. Looked up from germline, CDR1 is LNHDA and CDR2 is SQIVND (reference sequence). This CDR3 has 15 residues. The CDR3 nucleotides read TGTGCCAGTAAACGGGACAGGGGAGTTCGGACTGAAGCTTTCTTT. This translates into CASKRDRGVRTEAFF.

The V call is TRBV4-1, the J call TRBJ2-2, with 7 positions matching TRBD1. The germline V gene encodes CDR1 MGHRA and CDR2 YSYEKL. V lost 3 bases and J lost 3; bases outside the gene matches: 10. This CDR3 is built from 17 residues. CDR3 coding DNA: TGCGCCAGCAGCCAGACACCGGGACAGATCTACACCGGGGAGCTGTTTTTT. It codes for CASSQTPGQIYTGELFF.

The chain carries TRBV29-1 and TRBJ2-7; 14 bases line up with TRBD2. Germline CDR1 is SQVTM and CDR2 is ANQGSEA. With 5 bases clipped from V and 0 bases from J, the junction kept 6 bases outside the gene matches. This CDR3 contains 16 residues. The CDR3 nucleotides read TGCAGCGTTACCCCCGGGACTAGCGGGAGCTCCTACGAGCAGTACTTC. It encodes CSVTPGTSGSSYEQYF.